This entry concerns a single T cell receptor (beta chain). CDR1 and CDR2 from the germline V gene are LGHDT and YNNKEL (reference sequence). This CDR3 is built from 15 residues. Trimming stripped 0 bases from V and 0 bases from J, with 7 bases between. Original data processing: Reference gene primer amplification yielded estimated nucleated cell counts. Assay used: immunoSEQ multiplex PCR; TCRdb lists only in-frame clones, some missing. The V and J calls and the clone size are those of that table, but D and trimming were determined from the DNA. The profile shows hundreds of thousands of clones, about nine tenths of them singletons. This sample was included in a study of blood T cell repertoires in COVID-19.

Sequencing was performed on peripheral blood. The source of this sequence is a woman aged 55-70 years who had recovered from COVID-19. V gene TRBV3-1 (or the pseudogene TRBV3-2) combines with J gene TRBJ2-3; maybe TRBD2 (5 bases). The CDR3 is CASSQEAASTDTQYF. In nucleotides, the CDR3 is TGTGCCAGCAGCCAAGAAGCGGCTAGCACAGATACGCAGTATTTT.